This record covers a single T cell receptor (beta chain). What it binds is not known. The sample originates from a study of Ad26.COV2.S vaccination and SARS-CoV-2 variants. The repertoire was sequenced with immunoSEQ multiplex PCR; TCRdb's copy has only in-frame clones and lacks some. The profile shows about 420,000 clones, around 87% of them singletons. Overall study findings and caveats: Vaccinees displayed broader spike-specific TCR repertoires than placebo recipients.

Treatment defined: roughly 20 received Ad26.COV2.S at low or high dose, single or two shots; roughly five received placebo; per-sample allocation not given. Following the first vaccine or placebo injection, samples were taken on day 63. CDR3 length equals 13 residues. Deletions cut 5 bases from V and 8 bases from J, with 15 bases between. The specimen was peripheral blood, collected in a trial of Ad26.COV2.S vaccine versus placebo. The chain couples TRBV12-3 or TRBV12-4 to TRBJ1-2; perhaps TRBD1 as D (6 bases). This receptor was obtained from a person between 18 and 59 years old who received the Ad26.COV2.S COVID-19 vaccine or a placebo. CDR3 bases: TGTGCCAGCAGTGGCTGGGGGGCAGAAGGCTACACCTTC. Translated, it gives CASSGWGAEGYTF.